Listed here is a single T cell receptor (beta chain). Its matching antigen is unknown. These data are taken from a study of T cell repertoires in cytomegalovirus infection. Study-wide background: Shared public TCR beta signatures pointed to both CMV infection and a matching HLA type.

Via MiXCR, TCRdb re-called the reads, giving one row per CDR3 protein. The sample includes roughly 700,000 distinct CDR3 sequences, approximately 33% seen only once; the top ten take about 18%. The CDR3 is 16 amino acids. Germline CDR1 MNHNS, CDR2 SASEGT. The V and J ends lost 6 bases and 4 bases, in that order; junction bases with no gene match: 7. The study, taken as a whole, reports: Adding up the frequency of public TCR beta families identified people who carried CMV plus the relevant HLA. Ex vivo responses were dominated by HLA-C-restricted CMV-specific TCR beta clonotypes.

The chain carries TRBV6-1 and TRBJ2-1; 12 nucleotides line up with TRBD2. The sequencing used cultured PBMCs, collected from culture after CMV antigen stimulation. The clonotype originates from a human donor in good health (CMV status not recorded). Some clones in this sample may be carry-over from other donors' samples. The CDR3, as DNA: TGTGCCAGCAGACGCCGGACTAGCGGGATGTACAATGAGCAGTTCTTC. This encodes CASRRRTSGMYNEQFF.